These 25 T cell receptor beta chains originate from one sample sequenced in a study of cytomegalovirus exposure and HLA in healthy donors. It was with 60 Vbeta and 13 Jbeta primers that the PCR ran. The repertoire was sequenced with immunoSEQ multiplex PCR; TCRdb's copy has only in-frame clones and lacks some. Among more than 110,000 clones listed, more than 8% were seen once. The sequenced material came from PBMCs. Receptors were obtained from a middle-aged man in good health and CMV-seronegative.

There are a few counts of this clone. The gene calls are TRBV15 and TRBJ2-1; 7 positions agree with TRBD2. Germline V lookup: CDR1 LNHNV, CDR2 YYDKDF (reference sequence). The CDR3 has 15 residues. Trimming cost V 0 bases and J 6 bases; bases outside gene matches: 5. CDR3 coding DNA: TGTGCCACCAGCAGAGACGGCGGGAGTGGCAATGAGCAGTTCTTC. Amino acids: CATSRDGGSGNEQFF.

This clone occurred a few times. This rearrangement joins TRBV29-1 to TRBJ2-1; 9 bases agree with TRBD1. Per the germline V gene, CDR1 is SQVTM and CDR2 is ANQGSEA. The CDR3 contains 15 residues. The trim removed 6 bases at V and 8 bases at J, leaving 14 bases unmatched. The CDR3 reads CSVGGGQGDADEQFF. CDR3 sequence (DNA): TGCAGCGTGGGGGGGGGACAGGGAGATGCCGATGAGCAGTTCTTC.

The CDR3 here is CSATRLEGQFF. In DNA form, the CDR3 reads TGCAGTGCTACACGACTAGAGGGGCAGTTCTTC. The rearrangement links TRBV20-1 to TRBJ2-1, with D perhaps matching TRBD2 (6 bases). This CDR3 has 11 amino acids. V was cut by 4 bases and J by 12 bases, with 13 bases left in between. From germline, CDR1 is DFQATT and CDR2 SNEGSKA (reference sequence).

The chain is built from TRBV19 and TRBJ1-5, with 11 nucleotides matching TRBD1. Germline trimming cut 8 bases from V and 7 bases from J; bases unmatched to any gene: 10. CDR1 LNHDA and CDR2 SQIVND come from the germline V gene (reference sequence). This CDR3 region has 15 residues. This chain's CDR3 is CASQEDRGLNQPQHF. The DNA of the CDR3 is TGTGCCAGTCAGGAGGACAGGGGGCTGAACCAGCCCCAGCATTTT.

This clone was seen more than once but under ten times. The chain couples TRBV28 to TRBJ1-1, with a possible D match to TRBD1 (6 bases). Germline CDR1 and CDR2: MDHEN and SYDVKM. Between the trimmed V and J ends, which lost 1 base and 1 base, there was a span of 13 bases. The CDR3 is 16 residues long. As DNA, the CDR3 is TGTGCCAGCAGTTTATCAGGGGTGGGGGAGAACACTGAAGCTTTCTTT. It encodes CASSLSGVGENTEAFF.

This CDR3 reads CASSRSGGAREQYF. The DNA of the CDR3 is TGTGCCAGCAGCCGTAGCGGGGGGGCGAGAGAGCAGTACTTC. The chain is built from TRBV7-2 and TRBJ2-7, with 11 bases that match TRBD2. The CDR3 loop spans 14 amino acids. Germline assignment: CDR1 SGHTA and CDR2 FQGNSA. Unmatched junction bases numbered 7, after V lost 5 bases and J lost 7 bases.

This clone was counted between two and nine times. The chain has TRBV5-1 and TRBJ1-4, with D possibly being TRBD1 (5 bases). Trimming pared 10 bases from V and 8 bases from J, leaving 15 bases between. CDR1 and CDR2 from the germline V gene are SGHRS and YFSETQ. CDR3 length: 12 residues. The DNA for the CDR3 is TGCGCCGCAGCTGGGAAGGGGGAAAAACTGTTTTTT. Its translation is CAAAGKGEKLFF.

The CDR3 here is CSVDPTPDMNTEAFF. CDR3 coding DNA: TGCAGCGTTGACCCAACACCTGATATGAACACTGAAGCTTTCTTT. This chain connects TRBV29-1 to TRBJ1-1; D gene ambiguous. Trimming removed 3 bases at V and 0 bases at J, with 14 bases between. The CDR3 sequence is 15 residues long. The germline V gene has CDR1 SQVTM and CDR2 ANQGSEA.

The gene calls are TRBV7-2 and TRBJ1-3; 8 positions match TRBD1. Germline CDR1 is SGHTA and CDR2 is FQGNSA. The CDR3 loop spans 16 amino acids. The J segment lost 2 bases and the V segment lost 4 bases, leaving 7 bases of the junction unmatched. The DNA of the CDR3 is TGTGCCAGCAGCTCGACAGGGGAGGTAGCTGGAAACACCATATATTTT. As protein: CASSSTGEVAGNTIYF.

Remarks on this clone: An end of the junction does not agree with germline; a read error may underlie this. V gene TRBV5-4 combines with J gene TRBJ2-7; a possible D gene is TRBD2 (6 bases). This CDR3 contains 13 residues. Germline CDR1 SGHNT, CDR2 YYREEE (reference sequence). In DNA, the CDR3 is TGTGCCAGAAGCTTTGGAGGGCACGACGAGCAGTACTTC. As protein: CARSFGGHDEQYF.

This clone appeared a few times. Here the CDR3 reads CASSLRDRGLGEAFF. DNA of the CDR3: TGCGCCAGCAGCCTCCGGGACAGGGGTCTCGGTGAAGCTTTCTTT. The chain combines TRBV5-1 with TRBJ1-1, with 10 bases lining up with TRBD1. This CDR3 is built from 15 residues. The V segment lost 4 bases and the J segment 7 bases; nucleotides outside the gene matches: 10. Germline CDR1 and CDR2: SGHRS and YFSETQ.

CDR3 protein: CASSLSPGAGNTIYF. CDR3 in DNA: TGTGCCAGCAGTTTATCCCCCGGAGCTGGAAACACCATATATTTT. This rearrangement joins TRBV27 to TRBJ1-3; D gene unclear. CDR1 and CDR2 (germline): MNHEY, SMNVEV (reference sequence). V was shortened by 0 bases and J by 2 bases, with 8 bases between the two germline ends. The CDR3 loop spans 15 amino acids.

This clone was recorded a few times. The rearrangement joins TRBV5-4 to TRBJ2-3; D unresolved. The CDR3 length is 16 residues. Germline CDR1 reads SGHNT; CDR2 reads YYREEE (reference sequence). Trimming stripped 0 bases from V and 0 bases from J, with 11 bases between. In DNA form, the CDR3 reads TGTGCCAGCAGCTTGGATAGCAGCCCTAGCACAGATACGCAGTATTTT. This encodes CASSLDSSPSTDTQYF.

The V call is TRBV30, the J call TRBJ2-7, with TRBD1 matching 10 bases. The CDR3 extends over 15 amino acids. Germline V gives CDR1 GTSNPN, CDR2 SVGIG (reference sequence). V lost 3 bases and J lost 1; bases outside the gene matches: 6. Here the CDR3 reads CAWSQDRGSSYEQYF. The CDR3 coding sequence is TGTGCCTGGAGCCAGGACAGGGGGTCGTCCTACGAGCAGTACTTC.

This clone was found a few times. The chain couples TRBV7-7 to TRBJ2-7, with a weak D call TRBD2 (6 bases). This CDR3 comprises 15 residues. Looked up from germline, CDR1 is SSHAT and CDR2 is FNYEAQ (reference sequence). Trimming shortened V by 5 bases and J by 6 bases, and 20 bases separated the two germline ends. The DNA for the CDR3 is TGTGCCAGCAGCCCCTCTAGCGAGAGTGGTCTCGAGCAGTACTTC. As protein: CASSPSSESGLEQYF.

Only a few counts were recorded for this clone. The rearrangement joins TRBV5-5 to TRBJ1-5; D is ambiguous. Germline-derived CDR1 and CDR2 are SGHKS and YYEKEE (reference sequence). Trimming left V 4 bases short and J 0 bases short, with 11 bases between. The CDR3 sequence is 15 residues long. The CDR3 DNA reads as TGTGCCAGCAGCCCATTTGCGAATAGCAATCAGCCCCAGCATTTT. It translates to CASSPFANSNQPQHF.

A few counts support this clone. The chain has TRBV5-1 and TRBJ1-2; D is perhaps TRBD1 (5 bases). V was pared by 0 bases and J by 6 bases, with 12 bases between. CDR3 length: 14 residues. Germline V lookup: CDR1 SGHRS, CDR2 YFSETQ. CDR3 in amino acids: CASSLAGEMDGYTF. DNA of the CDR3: TGCGCCAGCAGCTTGGCGGGGGAAATGGATGGCTACACCTTC.

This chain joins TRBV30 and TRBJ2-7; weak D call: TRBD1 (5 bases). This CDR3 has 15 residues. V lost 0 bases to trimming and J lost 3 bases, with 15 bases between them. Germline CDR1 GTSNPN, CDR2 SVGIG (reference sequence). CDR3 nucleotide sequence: TGTGCCTGGAGTGTCCAGTTGGACATTGACTACGAGCAGTACTTC. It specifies CAWSVQLDIDYEQYF.

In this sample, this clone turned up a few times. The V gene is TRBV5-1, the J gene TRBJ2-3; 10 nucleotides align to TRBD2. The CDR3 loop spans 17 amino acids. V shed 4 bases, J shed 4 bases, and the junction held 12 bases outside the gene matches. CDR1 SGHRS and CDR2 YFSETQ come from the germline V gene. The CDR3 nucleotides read TGCGCCAGCAGCAATAAAATCGGGACTAGCGTCCCAGATACGCAGTATTTT. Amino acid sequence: CASSNKIGTSVPDTQYF.

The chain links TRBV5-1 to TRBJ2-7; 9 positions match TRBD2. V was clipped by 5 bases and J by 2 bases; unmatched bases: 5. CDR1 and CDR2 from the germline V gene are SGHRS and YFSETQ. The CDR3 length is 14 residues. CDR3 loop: CASRLTSGTYEQYF. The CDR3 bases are TGCGCCAGCAGACTGACTAGCGGTACCTACGAGCAGTACTTC.

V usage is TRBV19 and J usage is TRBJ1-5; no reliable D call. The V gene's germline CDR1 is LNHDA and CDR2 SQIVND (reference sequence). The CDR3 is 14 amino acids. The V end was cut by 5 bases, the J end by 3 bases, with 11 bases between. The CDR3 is CASSFTTLNQPQHF. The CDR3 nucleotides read TGTGCCAGTAGTTTCACCACTCTCAATCAGCCCCAGCATTTT.

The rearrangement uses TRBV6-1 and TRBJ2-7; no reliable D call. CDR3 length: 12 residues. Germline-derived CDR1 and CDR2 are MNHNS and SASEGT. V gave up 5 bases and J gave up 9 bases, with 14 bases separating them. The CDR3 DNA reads TGTGCCAGCAGTAACTCATTGAGAGCGCAGTACGTC. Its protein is CASSNSLRAQYV.

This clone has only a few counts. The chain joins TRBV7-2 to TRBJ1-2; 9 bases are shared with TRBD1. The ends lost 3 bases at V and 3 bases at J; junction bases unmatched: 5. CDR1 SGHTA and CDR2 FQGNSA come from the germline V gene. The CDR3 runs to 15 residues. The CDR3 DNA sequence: TGTGCCAGCAGCTTGGGACAGGGTATATACTATGGCTACACCTTC. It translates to CASSLGQGIYYGYTF.

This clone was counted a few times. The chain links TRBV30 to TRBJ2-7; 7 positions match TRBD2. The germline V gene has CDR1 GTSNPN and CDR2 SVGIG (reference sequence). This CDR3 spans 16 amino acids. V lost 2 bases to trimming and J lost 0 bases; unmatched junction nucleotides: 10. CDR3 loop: CAWSSPGGTSSYEQYF. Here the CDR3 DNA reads TGTGCCTGGAGTTCCCCGGGGGGTACTAGCTCCTACGAGCAGTACTTC.

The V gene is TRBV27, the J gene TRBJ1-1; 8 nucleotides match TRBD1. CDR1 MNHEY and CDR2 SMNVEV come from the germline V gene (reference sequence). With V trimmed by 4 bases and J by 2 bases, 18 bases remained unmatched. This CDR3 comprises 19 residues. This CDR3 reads CASSSRSPNRGILNTEAFF. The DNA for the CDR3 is TGTGCCAGCAGTTCCCGTTCCCCAAACAGGGGGATTTTAAACACTGAAGCTTTCTTT.